These 4 T cell receptor beta chains came from one sample sequenced in a study of T cells after yellow fever vaccination. TCRdb reprocessed the 5' RACE reads with MiXCR, giving one entry per CDR3 protein. The sample includes 250,000 or so distinct CDR3 sequences, roughly 4% of them seen just once. Source: PBMCs, taken 15 days after the yellow fever booster vaccination. The source of these receptors is a man aged 18 to 35 who received the YFV17D yellow fever vaccine.

This clonotype was counted at least ten times. V gene TRBV29-1 combines with J gene TRBJ1-1; no definite D call. CDR3 length: 12 residues. The germline V gene encodes CDR1 SQVTM and CDR2 ANQGSEA. Trimming took 4 bases from V and 10 from J, leaving 16 bases between them. CDR3 protein: CSVGGGQVRAFF. CDR3 coding DNA: TGCAGCGTTGGTGGTGGCCAAGTTCGAGCTTTCTTT.

This clonotype was detected many times. The CDR3 nucleotides are TGTGCCAGCAGTGAACAGGTCCAAGAGACCCAGTACTTC. Translating gives CASSEQVQETQYF. The V gene is TRBV11-2, the J gene TRBJ2-5; possible D gene TRBD1, 5 bases. CDR3 length: 13 residues. V was pared by 6 bases and J by 1 base, with 9 bases between. Germline-derived CDR1 and CDR2 are SGHAT and FQNNGV. Complete variable domain (other parts from reference TRBV11-2 and TRBJ2-5): EAGVAQSPRYKIIEKRQSVAFWCNPISGHATLYWYQQILGQGPKLLIQFQNNGVVDDSQLPKDRFSAERLKGVDSTLKIQPAKLEDSAVYLCASSEQVQETQYFGPGTRLLVL.

This clonotype was detected many times. The V gene is TRBV13, the J gene TRBJ1-1; D gene unclear. CDR3 length: 17 residues. Germline V lookup: CDR1 PRHDT, CDR2 FYEKMQ (reference sequence). Trimming removed 0 bases from V and 6 bases from J, with 20 bases in between. CDR3 in amino acids: CASSLGRFGRAVPEAFF. The CDR3 bases are TGTGCCAGCAGCTTAGGTCGCTTTGGGAGGGCGGTCCCTGAAGCTTTCTTT.

There are a few counts of this clonotype. The CDR3: CASSLRFPHGYTQYF. For the CDR3, the DNA is TGTGCCAGCAGTTTACGGTTCCCCCACGGGTATACGCAGTATTTT. The chain carries TRBV27 and TRBJ2-3; D not certain. This CDR3 has 15 residues. V was pared by 2 bases and J by 7 bases, with 16 bases between. Germline CDR1 reads MNHEY; CDR2 reads SMNVEV (reference sequence).